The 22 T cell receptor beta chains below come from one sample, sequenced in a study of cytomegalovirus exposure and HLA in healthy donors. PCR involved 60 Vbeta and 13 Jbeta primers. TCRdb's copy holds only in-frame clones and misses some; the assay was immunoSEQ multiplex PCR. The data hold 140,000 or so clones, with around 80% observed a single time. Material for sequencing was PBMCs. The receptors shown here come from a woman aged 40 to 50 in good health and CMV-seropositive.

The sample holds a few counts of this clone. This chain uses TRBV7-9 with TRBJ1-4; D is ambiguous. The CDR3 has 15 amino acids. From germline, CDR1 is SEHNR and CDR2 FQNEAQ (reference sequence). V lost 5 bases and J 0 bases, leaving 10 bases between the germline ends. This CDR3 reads CASSPRGPTNEKLFF. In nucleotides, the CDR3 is TGTGCCAGCAGCCCAAGAGGGCCAACTAATGAAAAACTGTTTTTT.

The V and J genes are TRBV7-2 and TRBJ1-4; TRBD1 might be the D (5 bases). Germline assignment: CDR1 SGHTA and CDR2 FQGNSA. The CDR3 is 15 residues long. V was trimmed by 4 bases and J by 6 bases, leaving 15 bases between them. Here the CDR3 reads CASSSPEGLDEKLFF. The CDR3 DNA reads TGTGCCAGCAGCTCCCCCGAGGGACTAGATGAAAAACTGTTTTTT. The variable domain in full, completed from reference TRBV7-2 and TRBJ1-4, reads GAGVSQSPSNKVTEKGKDVELRCDPISGHTALYWYRQSLGQGLEFLIYFQGNSAPDKSGLPSDRFSAERTGGSVSTLTIQRTQQEDSAVYLCASSSPEGLDEKLFFGSGTQLSVL.

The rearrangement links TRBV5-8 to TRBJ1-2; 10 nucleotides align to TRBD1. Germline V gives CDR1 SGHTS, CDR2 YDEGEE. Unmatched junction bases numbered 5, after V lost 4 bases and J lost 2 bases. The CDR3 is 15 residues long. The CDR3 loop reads CASSPQTGGNYGYTF. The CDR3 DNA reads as TGTGCCAGCAGCCCCCAGACAGGGGGCAACTATGGCTACACCTTC. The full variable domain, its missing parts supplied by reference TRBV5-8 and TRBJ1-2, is EAGVTQSPTHLIKTRGQQATLRCSPISGHTSVYWYQQALGLGLQFLLWYDEGEERNRGNFPPRFSGRQFPNYSSELNVNALELEDSALYLCASSPQTGGNYGYTFGSGTRLTVV.

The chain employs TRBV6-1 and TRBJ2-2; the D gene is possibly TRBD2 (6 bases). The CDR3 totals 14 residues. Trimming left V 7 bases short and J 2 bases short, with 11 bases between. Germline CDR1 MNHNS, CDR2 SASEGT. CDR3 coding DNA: TGTGCCAGCAACCCGGGACTTAACACCGGGGAGCTGTTTTTT. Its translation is CASNPGLNTGELFF.

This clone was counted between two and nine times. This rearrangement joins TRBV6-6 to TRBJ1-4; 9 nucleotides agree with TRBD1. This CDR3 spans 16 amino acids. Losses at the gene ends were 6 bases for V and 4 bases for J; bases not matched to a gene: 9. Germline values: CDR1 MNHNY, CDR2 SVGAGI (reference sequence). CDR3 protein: CASSPDGQGHNEKLFF. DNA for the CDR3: TGTGCCAGCAGCCCGGACGGACAGGGGCATAATGAAAAACTGTTTTTT.

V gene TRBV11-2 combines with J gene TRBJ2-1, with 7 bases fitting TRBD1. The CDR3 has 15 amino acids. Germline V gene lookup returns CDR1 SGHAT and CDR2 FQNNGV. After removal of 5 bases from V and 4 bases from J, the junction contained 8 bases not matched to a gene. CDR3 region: CASSATGQTYNEQFF. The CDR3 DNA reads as TGTGCCAGCAGCGCGACGGGACAGACTTACAATGAGCAGTTCTTC.

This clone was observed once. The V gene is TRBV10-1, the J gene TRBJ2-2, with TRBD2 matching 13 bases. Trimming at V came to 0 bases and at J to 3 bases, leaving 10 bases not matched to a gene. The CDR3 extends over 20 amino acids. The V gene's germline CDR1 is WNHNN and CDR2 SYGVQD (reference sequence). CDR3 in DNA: TGCGCCAGCAGTGAGTCGATGGGACTAGCGGGACCAAAACACACCGGGGAGCTGTTTTTT. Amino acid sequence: CASSESMGLAGPKHTGELFF.

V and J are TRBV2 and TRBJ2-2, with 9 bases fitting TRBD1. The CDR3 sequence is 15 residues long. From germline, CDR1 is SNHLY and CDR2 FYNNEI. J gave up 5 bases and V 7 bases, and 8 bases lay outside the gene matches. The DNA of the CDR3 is TGTGCCAGCACCCTGGACAGGGGAGGAACCGGGGAGCTGTTTTTT. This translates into CASTLDRGGTGELFF.

CDR3 DNA sequence: TGTGCCAGCACTCTAGGGGTCGGTAATTCACCCCTCCACTTT. Encoded protein: CASTLGVGNSPLHF. This chain connects TRBV28 to TRBJ1-6; D possibly corresponds to TRBD1 (5 bases). Germline CDR1 MDHEN, CDR2 SYDVKM. This CDR3 region has 14 residues. Trimming stripped 7 bases from V and 6 bases from J, with 13 bases between.

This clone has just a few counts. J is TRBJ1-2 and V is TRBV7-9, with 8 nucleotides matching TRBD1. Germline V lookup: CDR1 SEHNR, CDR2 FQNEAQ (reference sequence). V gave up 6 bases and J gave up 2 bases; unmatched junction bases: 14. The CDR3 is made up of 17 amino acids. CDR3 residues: CASSLLRQGSTNYGYTF. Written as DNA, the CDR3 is TGTGCCAGCAGTCTACTCCGACAGGGGTCAACGAACTATGGCTACACCTTC.

The CDR3 spells CASKREAGYTF. For the CDR3, the DNA is TGTGCCAGCAAAAGGGAGGCTGGCTACACCTTC. The rearrangement uses TRBV6-6 and TRBJ1-2; D remains ambiguous. CDR1 MNHNY and CDR2 SVGAGI come from the germline V gene (reference sequence). This CDR3 has 11 amino acids. Trimming stripped 7 bases from V and 7 bases from J, with 10 bases between.

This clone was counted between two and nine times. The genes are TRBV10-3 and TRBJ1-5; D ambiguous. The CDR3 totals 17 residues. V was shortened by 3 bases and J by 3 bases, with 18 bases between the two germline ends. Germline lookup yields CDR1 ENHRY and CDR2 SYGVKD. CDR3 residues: CAISDSLLAGTNQPQHF. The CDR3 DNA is TGTGCCATCAGTGACTCCCTTCTCGCGGGAACCAATCAGCCCCAGCATTTT.

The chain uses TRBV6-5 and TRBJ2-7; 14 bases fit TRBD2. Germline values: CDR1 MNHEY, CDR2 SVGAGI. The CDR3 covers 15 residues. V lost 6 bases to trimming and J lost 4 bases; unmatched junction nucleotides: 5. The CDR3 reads CASRSGTSGSYEQYF. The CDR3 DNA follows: TGTGCCAGCAGATCCGGGACTAGCGGGAGTTACGAGCAGTACTTC.

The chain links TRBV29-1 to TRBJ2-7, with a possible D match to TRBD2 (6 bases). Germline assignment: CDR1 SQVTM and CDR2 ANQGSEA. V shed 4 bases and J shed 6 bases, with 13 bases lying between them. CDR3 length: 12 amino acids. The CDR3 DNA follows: TGCAGCGTTGTGACGGGAGCTAGCGAGCAGTACTTC. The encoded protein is CSVVTGASEQYF.

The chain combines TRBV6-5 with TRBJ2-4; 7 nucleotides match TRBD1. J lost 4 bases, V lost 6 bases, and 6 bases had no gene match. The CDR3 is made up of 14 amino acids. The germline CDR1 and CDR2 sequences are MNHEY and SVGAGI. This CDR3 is CASRTGTEKNIQYF. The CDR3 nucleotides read TGTGCCAGCAGAACAGGGACAGAGAAAAACATTCAGTACTTC.

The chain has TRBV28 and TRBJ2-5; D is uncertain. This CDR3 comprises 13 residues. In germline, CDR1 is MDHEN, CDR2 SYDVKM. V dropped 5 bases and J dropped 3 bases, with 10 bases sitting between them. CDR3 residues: CASSPQMEETQYF. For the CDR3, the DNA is TGTGCCAGCAGTCCCCAGATGGAAGAGACCCAGTACTTC.

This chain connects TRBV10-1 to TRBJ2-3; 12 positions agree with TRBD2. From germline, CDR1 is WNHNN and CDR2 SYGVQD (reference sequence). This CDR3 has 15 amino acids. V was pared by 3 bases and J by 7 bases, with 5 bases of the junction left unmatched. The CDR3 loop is CASSDPSGGANTQYF. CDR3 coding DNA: TGCGCCAGCAGTGACCCTAGCGGGGGGGCGAATACGCAGTATTTT.

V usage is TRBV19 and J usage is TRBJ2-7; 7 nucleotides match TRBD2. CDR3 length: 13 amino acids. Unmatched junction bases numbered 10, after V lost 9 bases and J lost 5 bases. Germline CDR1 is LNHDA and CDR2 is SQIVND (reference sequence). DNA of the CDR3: TGTGCCAGCCGAAACCTGGGGGGGGACGAGCAGTACTTC. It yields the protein CASRNLGGDEQYF.

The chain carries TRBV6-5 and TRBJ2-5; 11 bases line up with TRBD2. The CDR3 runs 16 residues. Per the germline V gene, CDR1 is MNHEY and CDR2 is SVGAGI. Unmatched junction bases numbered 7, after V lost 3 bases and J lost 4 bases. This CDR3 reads CASSYSGTSGRETQYF. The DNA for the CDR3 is TGTGCCAGCAGTTATTCTGGGACTAGCGGTAGAGAGACCCAGTACTTC.

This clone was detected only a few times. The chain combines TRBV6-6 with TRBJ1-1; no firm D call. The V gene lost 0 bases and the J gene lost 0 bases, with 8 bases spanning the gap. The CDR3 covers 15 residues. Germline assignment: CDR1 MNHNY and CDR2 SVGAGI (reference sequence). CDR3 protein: CASSYSIGLNTEAFF. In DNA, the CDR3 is TGTGCCAGCAGTTACTCGATTGGCTTGAACACTGAAGCTTTCTTT.

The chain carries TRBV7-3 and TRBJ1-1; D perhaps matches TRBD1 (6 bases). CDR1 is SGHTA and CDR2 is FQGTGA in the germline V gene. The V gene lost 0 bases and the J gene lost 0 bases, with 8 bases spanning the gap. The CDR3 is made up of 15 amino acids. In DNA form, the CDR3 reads TGTGCCAGCAGCTTAACGGGACAATTGAACACTGAAGCTTTCTTT. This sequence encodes CASSLTGQLNTEAFF.

The CDR3 is CASSFLTSTGELFF. The CDR3 nucleotides are TGTGCCAGCAGTTTTTTGACTTCCACCGGGGAGCTGTTTTTT. This chain connects TRBV28 to TRBJ2-2; D unclear. CDR3 size: 14 residues. V lost 3 bases and J lost 4, with 9 bases in between. Germline loops: CDR1 MDHEN, CDR2 SYDVKM.